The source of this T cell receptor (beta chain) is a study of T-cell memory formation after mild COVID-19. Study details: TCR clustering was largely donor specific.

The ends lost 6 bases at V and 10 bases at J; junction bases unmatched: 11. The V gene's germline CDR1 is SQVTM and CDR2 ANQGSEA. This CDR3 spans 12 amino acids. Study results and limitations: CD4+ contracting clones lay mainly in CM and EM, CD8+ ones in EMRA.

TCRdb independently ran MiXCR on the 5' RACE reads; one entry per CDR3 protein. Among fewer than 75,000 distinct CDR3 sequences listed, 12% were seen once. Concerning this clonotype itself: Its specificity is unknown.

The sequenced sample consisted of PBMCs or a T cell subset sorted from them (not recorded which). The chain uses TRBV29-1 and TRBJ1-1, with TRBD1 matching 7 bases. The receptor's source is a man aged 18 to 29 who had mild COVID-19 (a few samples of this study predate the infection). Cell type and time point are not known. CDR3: CSVKPGQSLAFF. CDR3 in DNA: TGCAGCGTGAAGCCGGGACAGAGCTTAGCTTTCTTT.